This TCR beta chain was observed in a study of T cells after yellow fever vaccination. CDR1 and CDR2 (germline): LNHNV, YYDKDF (reference sequence). The CDR3 extends over 13 amino acids. The V gene lost 4 bases and the J gene lost 7 bases, with 13 bases spanning the gap. From the 5' RACE reads, TCRdb called clonotypes with MiXCR, one entry per CDR3 protein. The sample lists approximately 340,000 distinct CDR3 sequences, 8.5% to 9% occurring once. General study results and limits: Reappearing after the booster were most of the clones from primary vaccination (roughly 96% CD4, 85% to 90% CD8).

About this clonotype itself: What it binds is unknown.

This receptor was taken from a man younger than 30 who received the YFV17D yellow fever vaccine. The chain is built from TRBV15 and TRBJ1-2; D gene ambiguous. The specimen was PBMCs, collected on the day of the first yellow fever vaccination. The CDR3 coding sequence is TGTGCCACCAGCACCTCCCCGGGATTTGGCTACACCTTC. This encodes CATSTSPGFGYTF.